The clone carrying this T cell receptor beta chain was observed a single time. Its antigen is as yet unknown. The entry originates in a study of cytomegalovirus exposure and HLA in healthy donors. Study conclusions and caveats: TRBV6-2, TRBV6-3 and other indistinguishable V segments were excluded. Listed as cytomegalovirus-associated were 150 to 200 TCR beta chains.

CDR3 length equals 17 residues. Trimming at V came to 4 bases and at J to 1 base, leaving 9 bases not matched to a gene. Germline lookup yields CDR1 SGHAT and CDR2 FQNNGV. All the people who gave samples were healthy bone marrow donors. Vbeta (60) and Jbeta (13) primers were used in the PCR. Sequencing used immunoSEQ multiplex PCR; TCRdb keeps in-frame clones, though not all of them. Here the sample spans fewer than 200,000 clones, approximately 77% being singletons. The sequenced material came from PBMCs. This receptor was taken from a man aged 18-30 years in good health and CMV-seronegative. The genes are TRBV11-2 and TRBJ2-5; 10 bases fit TRBD1. CDR3 residues: CASSSDRWDRGQETQYF. CDR3 sequence (DNA): TGTGCCAGCAGCTCCGATCGATGGGACAGGGGCCAAGAGACCCAGTACTTC.